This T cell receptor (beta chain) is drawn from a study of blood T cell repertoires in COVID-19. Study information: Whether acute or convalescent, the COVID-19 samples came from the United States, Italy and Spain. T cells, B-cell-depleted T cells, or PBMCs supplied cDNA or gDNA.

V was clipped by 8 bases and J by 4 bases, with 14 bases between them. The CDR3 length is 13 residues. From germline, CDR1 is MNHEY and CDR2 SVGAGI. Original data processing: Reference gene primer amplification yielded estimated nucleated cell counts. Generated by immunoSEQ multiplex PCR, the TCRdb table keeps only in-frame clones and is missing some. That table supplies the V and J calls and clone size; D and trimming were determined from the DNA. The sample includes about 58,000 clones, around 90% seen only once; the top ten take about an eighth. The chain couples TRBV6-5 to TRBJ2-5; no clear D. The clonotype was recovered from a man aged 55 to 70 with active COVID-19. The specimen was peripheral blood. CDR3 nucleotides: TGTGCCAGCCGCCCGTCGAGAGGAGAGACCCAGTACTTC. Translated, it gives CASRPSRGETQYF.